The 2 T cell receptor beta chains below come from one sample, sequenced in a study of blood T cell repertoires in COVID-19. The assay was immunoSEQ multiplex PCR, and TCRdb's table has in-frame clones only and misses some. The sample includes 100,000 or so clones, around 93% seen only once; the top ten take approximately 15%. The sequenced material came from peripheral blood. The receptors stem from a man aged 45-65 years with acute or convalescent COVID-19.

This clone was recorded only once. The V gene is TRBV6-5, the J gene TRBJ2-5; the match to TRBD1 covers 7 bases. This CDR3 region has 13 residues. Per germline, CDR1 MNHEY and CDR2 SVGAGI. With V trimmed by 6 bases and J by 7 bases, 8 bases remained unmatched. In nucleotides, the CDR3 is TGTGCCAGCAGGGCCGGGACAGAAGGGACCCAGTACTTC. This translates into CASRAGTEGTQYF.

This chain links TRBV10-2 with TRBJ2-1; TRBD2 matches at 9 bases. Germline V CDR1 and CDR2: WSHSY, SAAADI. Losses at the gene ends were 1 base for V and 9 bases for J; bases not matched to a gene: 10. This CDR3 spans 16 amino acids. In DNA form, the CDR3 reads TGCGCCAGCAGTGAGTTTGCGGGGGGGAACCGAGGTGAGCAGTTCTTC. Encoded protein: CASSEFAGGNRGEQFF.